A selection of T cell receptor beta chains follows, all from one sample in a study of human T cells and chemical hapten exposure. Using its own MiXCR run on the RACE reads, TCRdb lists one record per CDR3 protein. The sample lists around 350,000 distinct CDR3 sequences, about 5.4% occurring once. Source: whole blood, taken in connection with sensitization to the hapten diphenylcyclopropenone (DPC). The receptors shown here come from a woman under 30 with alopecia areata. Some clones in this sample may be carry-over from other donors' samples. The CDR3 runs from the conserved cysteine through the conserved F or W. D genes are given only for firm matches. Where a row states a size, it is once, few, many or the class of an expanded clone; other rows omit it.

j_gene | d_gene | abundance | v_gene | CDR3nt | CDR3aa
TRBJ2-3 | - | few | TRBV20-1 | TGCAGTGCTAGAGGGTTCTCTAGCACAGATACGCAGTATTTT | CSARGFSSTDTQYF
TRBJ2-3 | - | many | TRBV2 | TGTGCCAGCAGTGCTACCGACGTGCTTTCGTCTGCGGGCGATACGCAGTATTTT | CASSATDVLSSAGDTQYF
TRBJ2-6 | - | few | TRBV20-1 | TGCAGTGCCCGAACAACAGGGTCCGGGGCCAACGTCCTGACTTTC | CSARTTGSGANVLTF
TRBJ1-2 | - | many | TRBV7-9 | TGTGCCAGCAGCTTAGAGGCGTCATACTATGGCTACACCTTC | CASSLEASYYGYTF
TRBJ2-7 | TRBD1 | many | TRBV7-9 | TGTGCCAGCAGCCAACAGGGGCTGGGAGAGCAGTACTTC | CASSQQGLGEQYF
TRBJ2-4 | - | few | TRBV29-1 | TGCAGCGTTGCCACAAACGTGGGCGAAAACATTCAGTACTTC | CSVATNVGENIQYF
TRBJ2-6 | - | many | TRBV14 | TGTGCCAGCAGCCAAGATGGGGAGACACCCGCAACTTTC | CASSQDGETPATF
TRBJ2-3 | TRBD1 | many | TRBV25-1 | TGTGCCAGCAGTCCTGAGACCGGGACAGTTGCAGATACGCAGTATTTT | CASSPETGTVADTQYF
TRBJ2-3 | - | few | TRBV5-1 | TGCGCCAGCAGCTTGATGGGGACGGGTACGGATACGCAGTATTTT | CASSLMGTGTDTQYF
TRBJ1-1 | - | - | TRBV4-3 | TGCGCCAGCAGCCAAGATGCGCCAGGATCTGAAGCTTTCTTT | CASSQDAPGSEAFF